The rows below give T cell receptor beta chains drawn from one sample of a study of identical twins. TCRdb fed the 5' RACE reads into MiXCR, producing one record per CDR3 protein. The data contain 450,000 or so distinct CDR3 sequences, 15% to 20% of them singletons. The source material was naive T cells sorted from blood. Receptor source: a man in his forties or fifties in good health. Each CDR3 is given with its conserved first and last residue. Fields, in order: clone size, D gene, J gene, V gene, CDR3 protein, CDR3 DNA. The D gene is left open where the match is weak. Rows may omit the clone size; those that give it use once, few, many or a size class.

many | NA | TRBJ2-7 | TRBV12-3/TRBV12-4 | CASKGLSHGVYEQYF | TGTGCCAGCAAAGGACTCTCCCATGGGGTCTACGAGCAGTACTTC
NA | NA | TRBJ2-7 | TRBV20-1 | CSARAGRRSPRDYEQYF | TGCAGTGCTAGAGCGGGCAGAAGGAGCCCAAGGGACTACGAGCAGTACTTC
NA | TRBD1 | TRBJ2-7 | TRBV6-2/TRBV6-3 | CASSTGGIYEQYF | TGTGCCAGCAGTACAGGGGGCATCTACGAGCAGTACTTC
NA | NA | TRBJ2-6 | TRBV6-1 | CASQRLGSGANVLTF | TGTGCCAGCCAACGGTTGGGGTCCGGGGCCAACGTCCTGACTTTC
NA | NA | TRBJ2-2 | TRBV10-3 | CAISVGGELFF | TGTGCCATCAGTGTGGGCGGGGAGCTGTTTTTT
few | NA | TRBJ1-1 | TRBV10-2 | CASMVGSEAFF | TGCGCCAGCATGGTCGGGAGTGAAGCTTTCTTT
few | NA | TRBJ2-3 | TRBV7-2 | CASSFRGDTQYF | TGTGCCAGCAGCTTTAGGGGAGATACGCAGTATTTT
NA | NA | TRBJ1-1 | TRBV27 | CASSLTTGNAEAFF | TGTGCCAGCAGTCTTACTACAGGGAACGCTGAAGCTTTCTTT
NA | NA | TRBJ1-1 | TRBV5-1 | CASSLMEGATEAFF | TGCGCCAGCAGCTTGATGGAGGGCGCCACTGAAGCTTTCTTT
NA | NA | TRBJ1-3 | TRBV12-3/TRBV12-4 | CASRRNTIYF | TGTGCCAGCAGAAGAAACACCATATATTTT
many | TRBD2 | TRBJ2-7 | TRBV5-1 | CASSEGLGDLEQYF | TGCGCCAGCAGCGAGGGACTAGGGGATCTGGAGCAGTACTTC
many | NA | TRBJ2-1 | TRBV15 | CATSRDPDVSYNEQFF | TGTGCCACCAGCAGAGATCCGGACGTTTCCTACAATGAGCAGTTCTTC
NA | TRBD2 | TRBJ2-7 | TRBV20-1 | CSARELPGLVYEQYF | TGCAGTGCTAGAGAGCTACCGGGACTAGTCTACGAGCAGTACTTC
few | NA | TRBJ1-3 | TRBV6-5 | CASSYSNLGNTIYF | TGTGCCAGCAGTTACTCGAATCTCGGAAACACCATATATTTT
few | TRBD1 | TRBJ2-6 | TRBV24-1 | CATSDQGAAGANVLTF | TGTGCCACCAGTGATCAGGGGGCGGCAGGGGCCAACGTCCTGACTTTC
NA | NA | TRBJ1-5 | TRBV15 | CATSRASGGNQPQHF | TGTGCCACCAGCAGAGCTTCAGGGGGCAATCAGCCCCAGCATTTT
many | TRBD2 | TRBJ2-5 | TRBV2 | CASSASPGLAGETQYF | TGTGCCAGCAGTGCGAGCCCGGGACTAGCGGGTGAGACCCAGTACTTC
few | TRBD2 | TRBJ2-5 | TRBV5-1 | CASSLAPSGWQETQYF | TGCGCCAGCAGCTTGGCCCCTAGCGGTTGGCAAGAGACCCAGTACTTC
NA | TRBD2 | TRBJ2-5 | TRBV20-1 | CSAVGLAGGRETQYF | TGCAGTGCTGTGGGACTAGCGGGAGGCCGAGAGACCCAGTACTTC
many | NA | TRBJ2-1 | TRBV7-9 | CASSRRGSYNEQFF | TGTGCCAGCAGTCGCCGCGGATCCTACAATGAGCAGTTCTTC
once | TRBD1 | TRBJ2-1 | TRBV19 | CASRNRGVNEQFF | TGTGCCAGTAGAAACAGGGGGGTAAATGAGCAGTTCTTC
few | NA | TRBJ2-1 | TRBV18 | CASSPQRVRSYNEQFF | TGTGCCAGCTCACCACAGCGGGTTAGATCCTACAATGAGCAGTTCTTC